Below, one TCR beta chain is given with its context. Other DNA sequences within the sample encode an identical CDR3. The sample is drawn from a study of shared clonotypes between healthy human individuals. With 6 bases removed from V and 7 bases from J, the gap between germline ends came to 10 bases. Per germline, CDR1 DFQATT and CDR2 SNEGSKA (reference sequence). The CDR3 runs to 11 residues. TCRdb's copy holds only in-frame clones and misses some; the assay was immunoSEQ multiplex PCR. The profile shows 2.5 million or so clones, approximately 94% of them singletons. This rearrangement joins TRBV20-1 to TRBJ2-1; maybe TRBD1 (5 bases). The source of this sequence is a man between 18 and 29 years old in good health. Sequencing input: naive CD4+ T cells sorted from blood. The subset was: CD45RA+ positively selected. CDR3 residues: CSAPGLNEQFF. For the CDR3, the DNA is TGCAGTGCGCCAGGGCTGAATGAGCAGTTCTTC.